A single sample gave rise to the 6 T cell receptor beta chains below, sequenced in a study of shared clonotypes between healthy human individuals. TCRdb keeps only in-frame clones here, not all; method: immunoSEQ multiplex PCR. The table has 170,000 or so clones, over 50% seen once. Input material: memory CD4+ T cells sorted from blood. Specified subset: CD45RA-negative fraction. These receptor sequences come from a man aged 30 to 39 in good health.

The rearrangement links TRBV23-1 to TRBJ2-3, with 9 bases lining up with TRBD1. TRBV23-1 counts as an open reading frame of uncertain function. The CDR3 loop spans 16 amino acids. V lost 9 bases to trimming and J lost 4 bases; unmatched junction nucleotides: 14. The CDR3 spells CARRNRDRDCPDTQYF. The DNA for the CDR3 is TGCGCCAGGAGAAACCGGGACAGGGATTGCCCAGATACGCAGTATTTT.

CDR3 residues: CASSIDTGVEQFF. The CDR3 nucleotides read TGTGCCAGTAGTATAGACACAGGGGTCGAGCAGTTCTTC. The genes are TRBV19 and TRBJ2-1; 7 nucleotides line up with TRBD1. Losses at the gene ends were 0 bases for V and 10 bases for J; bases not matched to a gene: 3. Germline V gene lookup returns CDR1 LNHDA and CDR2 SQIVND (reference sequence). The CDR3 covers 13 residues.

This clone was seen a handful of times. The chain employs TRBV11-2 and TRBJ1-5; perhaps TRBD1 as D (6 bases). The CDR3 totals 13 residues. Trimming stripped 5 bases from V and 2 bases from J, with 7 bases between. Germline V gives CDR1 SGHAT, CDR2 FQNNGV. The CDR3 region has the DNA TGTGCCAGCAGCCCAGGGGGCAATCAGCCCCAGCATTTT. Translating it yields CASSPGGNQPQHF.

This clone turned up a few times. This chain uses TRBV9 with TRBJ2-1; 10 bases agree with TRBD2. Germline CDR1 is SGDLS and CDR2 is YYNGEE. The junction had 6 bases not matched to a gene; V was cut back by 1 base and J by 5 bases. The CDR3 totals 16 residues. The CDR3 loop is CASSVSASGSHNEQFF. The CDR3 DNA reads TGTGCCAGCAGCGTATCGGCTAGCGGGAGCCACAATGAGCAGTTCTTC. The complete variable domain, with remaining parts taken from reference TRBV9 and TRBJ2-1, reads DSGVTQTPKHLITATGQRVTLRCSPRSGDLSVYWYQQSLDQGLQFLIQYYNGEERAKGNILERFSAQQFPDLHSELNLSSLELGDSALYFCASSVSASGSHNEQFFGPGTRLTVL.

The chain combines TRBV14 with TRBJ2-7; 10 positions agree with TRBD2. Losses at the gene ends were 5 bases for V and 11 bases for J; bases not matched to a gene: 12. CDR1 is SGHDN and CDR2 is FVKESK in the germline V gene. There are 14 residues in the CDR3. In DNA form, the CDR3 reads TGTGCCAGCAGCAGGGGACTAGCGCAAGGGTCGGAGTACTTC. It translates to CASSRGLAQGSEYF.

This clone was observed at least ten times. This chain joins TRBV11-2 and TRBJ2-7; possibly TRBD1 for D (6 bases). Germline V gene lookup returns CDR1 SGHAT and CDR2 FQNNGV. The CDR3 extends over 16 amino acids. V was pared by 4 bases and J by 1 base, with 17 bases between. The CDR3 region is CASSSWPRGRSYEQYF. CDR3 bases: TGTGCCAGCAGCTCCTGGCCCAGGGGTCGATCCTACGAGCAGTACTTC.